One and the same sample provided the 2 T cell receptor beta chains below, sequenced in a study of T cells in Graves' hyperthyroidism and ophthalmopathy. The source material, RNA transcripts, was used to amplify TCR beta CDR3 regions. Initially, a first-round RT-PCR of the TCR CDR3 employed the HTBI primer set. From the multiplex PCR reads, TCRdb called clonotypes with MiXCR, one entry per CDR3 protein. The sample carries about 610,000 distinct CDR3 sequences, 46% recorded once. Material for sequencing was peripheral blood or thyroid tissue (not recorded which). These receptors originate from a woman younger than 30 with Graves' hyperthyroidism.

The V gene is TRBV5-1, the J gene TRBJ2-2, with 9 bases aligning to TRBD2. Germline trimming cut 4 bases from V and 5 bases from J; bases unmatched to any gene: 3. This CDR3 is 14 amino acids long. CDR1 and CDR2 from the germline V gene are SGHRS and YFSETQ. The CDR3 bases are TGCGCCAGCAGCCTCAGCGGGAGGACCGGGGAGCTGTTTTTT. Its translation: CASSLSGRTGELFF.

This chain connects TRBV24-1 to TRBJ1-5; tentative D call: TRBD1 (6 bases). The germline V gene has CDR1 KGHDR and CDR2 SFDVKD. The CDR3 sequence is 15 residues long. V lost 5 bases and J 6 bases, leaving 16 bases between the germline ends. The chain's CDR3 is CATSGPGGVGQPQHF. The CDR3 coding sequence is TGTGCCACCAGTGGGCCGGGGGGCGTCGGTCAGCCCCAGCATTTT.